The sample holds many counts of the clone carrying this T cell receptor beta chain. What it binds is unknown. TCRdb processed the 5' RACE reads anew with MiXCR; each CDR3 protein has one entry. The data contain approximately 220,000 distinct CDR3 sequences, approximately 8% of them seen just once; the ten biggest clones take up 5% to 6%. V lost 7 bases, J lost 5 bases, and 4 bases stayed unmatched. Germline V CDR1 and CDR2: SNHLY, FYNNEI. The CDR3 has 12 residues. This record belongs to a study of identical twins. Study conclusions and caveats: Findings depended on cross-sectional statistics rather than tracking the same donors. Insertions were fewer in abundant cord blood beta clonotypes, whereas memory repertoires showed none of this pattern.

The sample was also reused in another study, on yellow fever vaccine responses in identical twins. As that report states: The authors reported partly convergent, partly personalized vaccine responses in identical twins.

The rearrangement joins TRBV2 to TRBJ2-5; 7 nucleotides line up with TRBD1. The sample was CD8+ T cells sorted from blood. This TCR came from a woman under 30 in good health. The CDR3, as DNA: TGTGCCAGCATAGGGGGCCGCGAGACCCAGTACTTC. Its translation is CASIGGRETQYF. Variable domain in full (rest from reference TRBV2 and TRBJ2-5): EPEVTQTPSHQVTQMGQEVILRCVPISNHLYFYWYRQILGQKVEFLVSFYNNEISEKSEIFDDQFSVERPDGSNFTLKIRSTKLEDSAMYFCASIGGRETQYFGPGTRLLVL.